One and the same sample provided the 10 T cell receptor beta chains below, sequenced in a study of T cell changes during pregnancy in multiple sclerosis. The data were produced by immunoSEQ multiplex PCR, yet TCRdb's version contains in-frame clones alone and is incomplete. The data hold about 24,000 clones, with roughly nine tenths observed a single time. Sample: CD8+ T cells from peripheral blood mononuclear cells, taken in the third trimester of pregnancy. The source of these receptors is a female donor in good health, enrolled as a control in a pregnancy study.

The chain employs TRBV5-4 and TRBJ2-3; 7 nucleotides agree with TRBD2. V was pared by 4 bases and J by 2 bases, with 7 bases of the junction left unmatched. Germline CDR1 reads SGHNT; CDR2 reads YYREEE (reference sequence). CDR3 length equals 15 residues. CDR3 coding DNA: TGTGCCAGCAGCGCCCTAGCGGCCTCCACAGATACGCAGTATTTT. Translated, it gives CASSALAASTDTQYF.

V usage is TRBV6-5 and J usage is TRBJ1-1; no clear D. V shed 2 bases and J shed 0 bases, with 13 bases lying between them. CDR3 length: 16 amino acids. Germline values: CDR1 MNHEY, CDR2 SVGAGI. Here the CDR3 DNA reads TGTGCCAGCAGTTACGAAAGAACTTCCATGAACACTGAAGCTTTCTTT. Translation gives CASSYERTSMNTEAFF.

V gene TRBV5-1 combines with J gene TRBJ2-1; D not resolved. The germline CDR1 and CDR2 sequences are SGHRS and YFSETQ. The CDR3 extends over 13 amino acids. Trimming pared 0 bases from V and 4 bases from J, leaving 5 bases between. The CDR3 region is CASSLGQYNEQFF. In DNA, the CDR3 is TGCGCCAGCAGCTTGGGACAATACAATGAGCAGTTCTTC.

The chain couples TRBV6-1 to TRBJ2-1; 7 bases align to TRBD1. This CDR3 is built from 15 residues. V lost 6 bases to trimming and J lost 2 bases; unmatched junction nucleotides: 7. CDR1 is MNHNS, CDR2 SASEGT, per germline. The CDR3: CASSRTGEPYNEQFF. CDR3 coding DNA: TGTGCCAGCAGCAGGACAGGAGAACCCTACAATGAGCAGTTCTTC.

The chain is built from TRBV4-2 and TRBJ2-5, with 7 bases that match TRBD2. Germline values: CDR1 LGHNA, CDR2 YNFKEQ. After removal of 4 bases from V and 5 bases from J, the junction contained 10 bases not matched to a gene. The CDR3 covers 15 residues. This chain's CDR3 is CASSPETGGGETQYF. In nucleotides, the CDR3 is TGTGCCAGCAGCCCTGAGACGGGGGGTGGGGAGACCCAGTACTTC.

This sequence joins TRBV19 and TRBJ1-5; D may be TRBD1 (5 bases). V shed 3 bases and J shed 4 bases, with 16 bases lying between them. The CDR3 length is 16 residues. Germline V gene data show CDR1 as LNHDA and CDR2 as SQIVND (reference sequence). The CDR3 reads CASSIPYDSLNQPQHF. CDR3 in DNA: TGTGCCAGTAGTATTCCCTATGACAGCCTTAATCAGCCCCAGCATTTT.

The rearrangement links TRBV9 to TRBJ2-7, with a possible D match to TRBD2 (6 bases). Trimming took 3 bases from V and 6 from J, leaving 19 bases between them. This CDR3 comprises 15 residues. Germline CDR1 SGDLS, CDR2 YYNGEE. The CDR3: CASSAAGPYLSEQYF. The CDR3 nucleotides read TGTGCCAGCAGCGCCGCGGGACCCTACCTCAGCGAGCAGTACTTC.

V usage is TRBV10-2 and J usage is TRBJ1-1, with D perhaps TRBD1 (6 bases). Deletions cut 0 bases from V and 4 bases from J, with 6 bases between. Germline CDR1 is WSHSY and CDR2 is SAAADI. The length of the CDR3 is 13 residues. The CDR3 DNA is TGCGCCAGCAGTGAGTCAGGGGGCACTGAAGCTTTCTTT. Translation gives CASSESGGTEAFF.

This clone was recorded once. The V call is TRBV2, the J call TRBJ1-2; D ambiguous. Germline V gene lookup returns CDR1 SNHLY and CDR2 FYNNEI. Trimming removed 4 bases at V and 6 bases at J, with 15 bases between. This CDR3 has 14 amino acids. The CDR3 is CASSVITPADGYTF. CDR3 nucleotides: TGTGCCAGCAGTGTAATAACGCCCGCGGATGGCTACACCTTC.

This clone was seen once. The chain recombines TRBV6-1 with TRBJ2-7, with TRBD2 as a possible D gene (6 bases). The germline CDR1 and CDR2 sequences are MNHNS and SASEGT. V was clipped by 2 bases and J by 2 bases, with 13 bases between them. The CDR3 loop spans 15 amino acids. This chain's CDR3 is CASSESRLAAYEQYF. CDR3 coding DNA: TGTGCCAGCAGTGAAAGCCGTTTAGCGGCCTACGAGCAGTACTTC.